This TCR beta chain was identified during a study of blood T cells in healthy people across ages (dated by TCRdb to 2013 to 2016). About the study as a whole: In model experiments, roughly one uniquely barcoded TCR beta cDNA molecule per two T cells was captured by template switching. To avoid experimental bias, donors of different ages were distributed randomly across sequencing lanes. Age-related changes in TCR beta repertoire diversity were measured in the study by deep sequencing normalized with unique cDNA molecular identifiers. The donors were split into four age groups: young (average about 15 years), middle-aged (roughly 39), aged (approximately 60) and long-lived (approximately 80). Two additional independent replicas of 1 million unique cDNA reads from the same blood draw were analyzed for two donors (one aged 18 to 29 and one aged 80 or older).

Study-level results and caveats: Compared with the aged group, more naive CD4+ T cells, fewer expanded clones and increased TCR diversity were shown by the long-lived group, suggesting age selection. Observed TCR beta diversity per million T cells fell roughly linearly with age, and a significant reduction was already apparent by age about 38. Since profiling was done on bulk unsorted PBMCs, naive and antigen-experienced compartments could not be conclusively compared. Because donor CMV infection status was unknown, age-related changes in expanded clonotypes were potentially confounded. Estimates of total diversity from one million sequenced T cells were regarded as lower bounds and underestimates. The percentage of naive T cells measured by flow cytometry correlated strongly with observed TCR beta diversity.

This clonotype was counted at least ten times. Its cognate antigen has yet to be identified. Base-call qualities are not available, and no considerably larger clone is one nucleotide away. The donors were roughly 38 Caucasian individuals from Russia, aged 6 to 90 years, who were systemically healthy. Roughly 9.5 milliliters of peripheral blood were drawn from each donor into EDTA-treated Vacutainer tubes. PBMCs were isolated by Ficoll-Paque density-gradient centrifugation, with at least 6 million obtained per sample. Total RNA, at least 6 micrograms per sample, was extracted from PBMCs with Trizol reagent. Naive CD45RAhigh/CD27high T cell percentages were measured by flow cytometry on a PBMC aliquot from every donor. From the cysteine through the phenylalanine, the CDR3 covers 15 amino acids. Only the CDR3 DNA stays, 45 bases, in frame from base 1. From a lookup of the germline V gene, CDR1 and CDR2 are ENHRY and SYGVKD. Relative to germline, V is 3 bases shorter and J is 5 bases shorter, with 16 bases between their ends.

To prepare the library, 5' RACE was applied. Sequenced on an Illumina HiSeq 2500. The second PCR ran for roughly 7 to 12 cycles and used a J-beta primer mix along with a sample-barcoded 5' primer. Each TCR beta cDNA molecule received a unique molecular identifier from a template-switch 5' adaptor carrying 12 random nucleotides. Each sample yielded at least 2.5 million CDR3-containing paired-end reads. The Mint cDNA synthesis kit, primed by a TRBC-specific oligonucleotide, was used to synthesize first-strand cDNA from all RNA. Following uracil-DNA glycosylase treatment, all cDNA underwent a first 18-cycle PCR with the universal primers M1SS and BC2_uni_R. The original methods were these. Normalization of each sample was performed by random selection of 1 million high-quality reads, each carrying a distinct molecular identifier. Reads sharing molecular identifiers were discarded rather than binned into consensus sequences. CDR3 identification, clonotype clustering and error correction used MiTCR with a Q25 quality threshold and the strictest error-elimination algorithm. Lower-bound total TCR beta diversity was estimated with a nonparametric unseen species model using Euler transformation. Starting from the raw public reads, TCRdb applied fastp trimming at Q25, assembled clones with MiXCR and retained in-frame beta chains. Identical CDR3 protein sequences are pooled into one entry, listed with their most common genes and DNA. TCRdb, not the original authors, processed these V and J calls. Present in this sample are 710,000 or so distinct CDR3 sequences, about 34% of which were seen just once. Of the sample, just over 15% falls within the top ten clones.

Sample: blood. This sequence originates from a woman older than 75 in good health. Donor details come from another sample of the same person, matched by shared clones. This sequence uses TRBV10-3 and TRBJ1-2, and possibly TRBD1, on 6 matching bases. The CDR3 protein is CAISDSGTPFYGYTF. The DNA reads as follows: TGTGCCATCAGTGACTCCGGGACACCTTTTTATGGCTACACCTTC.